A selection of T cell receptor beta chains follows, all from one sample in a study of Tregs in tolerant kidney transplant recipients. Assay used: immunoSEQ multiplex PCR; TCRdb lists only in-frame clones, some missing. In the table there are tens of thousands of clones, roughly nine tenths of which are singletons. The sequences come from CD8+ T cells from blood (PBMCs), collected 24 months after the transplant. The receptors here all came from a human patient who received a combined kidney and bone marrow transplant. A subset of T cells may come from the graft donor. Each CDR3 is given with its conserved first and last residue. Fields, in order: V gene, clone size, J gene, D gene, CDR3 DNA, CDR3 protein. The D gene is left open where the match is weak. Expanded clones are given a class, and other clones once, few, many or no size at all.

v_gene: TRBV9; abundance: -; j_gene: TRBJ2-7; d_gene: -; CDR3nt: TGTGCCAGCAGCGTAGGAGAACGGGGCTACGAGCAGTACTTC; CDR3aa: CASSVGERGYEQYF
v_gene: TRBV5-6; abundance: -; j_gene: TRBJ2-3; d_gene: TRBD1; CDR3nt: TGTGCCAGCAGCTACGGGACAGGGGTTGAGGATACGCAGTATTTT; CDR3aa: CASSYGTGVEDTQYF
v_gene: TRBV19; abundance: -; j_gene: TRBJ2-7; d_gene: -; CDR3nt: TGTGCCAGTAGTATTCTCCTCGGCGAGCAGTACTTC; CDR3aa: CASSILLGEQYF
v_gene: TRBV29-1; abundance: -; j_gene: TRBJ2-5; d_gene: -; CDR3nt: TGCAGCGTTGAAGAGGGCGGGGACGGGGAGACCCAGTACTTC; CDR3aa: CSVEEGGDGETQYF
v_gene: TRBV9; abundance: -; j_gene: TRBJ1-2; d_gene: TRBD1; CDR3nt: TGTGCCAGCAGCGCCATGGGACAGGGAAGCGGCTACACCTTC; CDR3aa: CASSAMGQGSGYTF
v_gene: TRBV19; abundance: once; j_gene: TRBJ1-1; d_gene: -; CDR3nt: TGTGCCAGTAGCCACGCGGAGAACACTGAAGCTTTCTTT; CDR3aa: CASSHAENTEAFF
v_gene: TRBV4-3; abundance: once; j_gene: TRBJ2-5; d_gene: TRBD2; CDR3nt: TGCGCCAGCAGCCAAGAGTGGCGGGGGATCCAAGAGACCCAGTACTTC; CDR3aa: CASSQEWRGIQETQYF
v_gene: TRBV9; abundance: -; j_gene: TRBJ1-2; d_gene: -; CDR3nt: TGTGCCAGCAGCTCCCACAGGGTTAACTATGGCTACACCTTC; CDR3aa: CASSSHRVNYGYTF
v_gene: TRBV11-2; abundance: -; j_gene: TRBJ2-7; d_gene: TRBD1; CDR3nt: TGTGCCAGCAGCATATACTTCCCGGGACAGGGAAAGTACGAGCAGTACTTC; CDR3aa: CASSIYFPGQGKYEQYF
v_gene: TRBV19; abundance: -; j_gene: TRBJ1-6; d_gene: TRBD1; CDR3nt: TGTGCCAGTAGTATCGGGACAGGGGGTAATTCCCCCCTCCACTTT; CDR3aa: CASSIGTGGNSPLHF
v_gene: TRBV7-6; abundance: -; j_gene: TRBJ2-2; d_gene: TRBD2; CDR3nt: TGTGCCAGCAGCTCGCCGGGACTAGCGGGGACGCGAAACACCGGGGAGCTGTTTTTT; CDR3aa: CASSSPGLAGTRNTGELFF
v_gene: TRBV28; abundance: -; j_gene: TRBJ2-5; d_gene: -; CDR3nt: TGTGCCAGCAGGAGGAGGGAGACCCAGTACTTC; CDR3aa: CASRRRETQYF
v_gene: TRBV7-9; abundance: -; j_gene: TRBJ2-7; d_gene: -; CDR3nt: TGTGCCAGCAGCTTTTTTAGCCGGGAGCCATACGAGCAGTACTTC; CDR3aa: CASSFFSREPYEQYF
v_gene: TRBV4-3; abundance: -; j_gene: TRBJ2-3; d_gene: TRBD2; CDR3nt: TGCGCCAGCAGCCGCGGGGGGGTCCCGTTAGCGGGAAGCACAGATACGCAGTATTTT; CDR3aa: CASSRGGVPLAGSTDTQYF
v_gene: TRBV6-5; abundance: -; j_gene: TRBJ2-5; d_gene: TRBD1; CDR3nt: TGTGCCAGCAGTTACAAGGGGGCGAGGGAGACCCAGTACTTC; CDR3aa: CASSYKGARETQYF
v_gene: TRBV6-5; abundance: once; j_gene: TRBJ2-5; d_gene: -; CDR3nt: TGTGCCAGCAGTTACTCGGGACTCGGGGAGACCCAGTACTTC; CDR3aa: CASSYSGLGETQYF
v_gene: TRBV19; abundance: -; j_gene: TRBJ2-3; d_gene: -; CDR3nt: TGTGCCAGTAGTCCCTTGGGCCCCCCGGATACGCAGTATTTT; CDR3aa: CASSPLGPPDTQYF
v_gene: TRBV4-3; abundance: -; j_gene: TRBJ2-7; d_gene: -; CDR3nt: TGCGCCAGCAGCCAAGGGTTGCCAGGGGACTCCTACGAGCAGTACTTC; CDR3aa: CASSQGLPGDSYEQYF
v_gene: TRBV7-6; abundance: -; j_gene: TRBJ2-7; d_gene: -; CDR3nt: TGTGCCAGCAGCCCACGAGCCGGAGGCGAGCAGTACTTC; CDR3aa: CASSPRAGGEQYF
v_gene: TRBV30; abundance: -; j_gene: TRBJ2-7; d_gene: TRBD1; CDR3nt: TGTGCCTGGAGTGTAGGGGACAGGGTCGAGCAGTACTTC; CDR3aa: CAWSVGDRVEQYF
v_gene: TRBV6-6; abundance: -; j_gene: TRBJ2-2; d_gene: -; CDR3nt: TGTGCCAGCAGTCCCGGGACTGGAGTGTTTGGGGAGCTGTTTTTT; CDR3aa: CASSPGTGVFGELFF
v_gene: TRBV5-4; abundance: -; j_gene: TRBJ2-1; d_gene: -; CDR3nt: TGTGCCAGCAGCTTGGTTCGGGGTAACAATGAGCAGTTCTTC; CDR3aa: CASSLVRGNNEQFF
v_gene: TRBV5-4; abundance: once; j_gene: TRBJ2-7; d_gene: TRBD2; CDR3nt: TGTGCCAGCAGCGCGGGAGTTTACGAGCAGTACTTC; CDR3aa: CASSAGVYEQYF
v_gene: TRBV7-2; abundance: -; j_gene: TRBJ2-4; d_gene: TRBD1; CDR3nt: TGTGCCAGCAGCTTATTCGGGACAGTAAACATTCAGTACTTC; CDR3aa: CASSLFGTVNIQYF
v_gene: TRBV4-3; abundance: -; j_gene: TRBJ2-7; d_gene: TRBD1; CDR3nt: TGCGCCAGCAGCCACGTTATACCGCCGGGACAGGGGGCCTACGAGCAGTACTTC; CDR3aa: CASSHVIPPGQGAYEQYF
v_gene: TRBV27; abundance: -; j_gene: TRBJ1-5; d_gene: -; CDR3nt: TGTGCCAGCAGTTTAGCAGGGAGCAATCAGCCCCAGCATTTT; CDR3aa: CASSLAGSNQPQHF
v_gene: TRBV19; abundance: -; j_gene: TRBJ1-1; d_gene: -; CDR3nt: TGTGCCAGTAGTATAGGGGACTACACTGAAGCTTTCTTT; CDR3aa: CASSIGDYTEAFF
v_gene: TRBV4-2; abundance: medium-sized; j_gene: TRBJ2-3; d_gene: TRBD2; CDR3nt: TGTGCCAGCAGCCAAGTGATAGCGGGGGGACCGAATACGCAGTATTTT; CDR3aa: CASSQVIAGGPNTQYF
v_gene: TRBV10-1; abundance: -; j_gene: TRBJ2-7; d_gene: -; CDR3nt: TGCGCCAGCAGTACCTCCCGGGTTCGAGAGCAGTACTTC; CDR3aa: CASSTSRVREQYF
v_gene: TRBV7-9; abundance: -; j_gene: TRBJ1-2; d_gene: TRBD1; CDR3nt: TGTGCCAGCAGCTTAGGCCGGGGCCAGGGGGCCAGCCCCAGCTATGGCTACACCTTC; CDR3aa: CASSLGRGQGASPSYGYTF
v_gene: TRBV21-1; abundance: once; j_gene: TRBJ2-7; d_gene: -; CDR3nt: TGTGCCAGCAGCACCTCCGGGAGTATATCCCGGGAGCAGTACTTC; CDR3aa: CASSTSGSISREQYF
v_gene: TRBV15; abundance: -; j_gene: TRBJ2-1; d_gene: TRBD2; CDR3nt: TGTGCCACCAGCACCGGGACTAGCGCTTCCTACAATGAGCAGTTCTTC; CDR3aa: CATSTGTSASYNEQFF
v_gene: TRBV29-1; abundance: -; j_gene: TRBJ2-3; d_gene: TRBD1; CDR3nt: TGCAGCGTTGTGACAGGGGTCGCTAGCACAGATACGCAGTATTTT; CDR3aa: CSVVTGVASTDTQYF
v_gene: TRBV23-1; abundance: -; j_gene: TRBJ2-7; d_gene: -; CDR3nt: TGCGCCAGCAGTCGACCGCAGAAGAGGGGGTCCCAAGACTCCGAGCAGTACTTC; CDR3aa: CASSRPQKRGSQDSEQYF
v_gene: TRBV11-1; abundance: -; j_gene: TRBJ1-1; d_gene: -; CDR3nt: TGTGCCAGCACCCCACTCACAGAAGCTTATCAGTACGCTTTCTTT; CDR3aa: CASTPLTEAYQYAFF
v_gene: TRBV27; abundance: -; j_gene: TRBJ2-1; d_gene: -; CDR3nt: TGTGCCAGCTCCACGGTAGTGTGGAATGAGCAGTTCTTC; CDR3aa: CASSTVVWNEQFF
v_gene: TRBV4-3; abundance: medium-sized; j_gene: TRBJ1-1; d_gene: -; CDR3nt: TGCGCCAGCAGCCAAGGGGTAACGCTAGACGCTGAAGCTTTCTTT; CDR3aa: CASSQGVTLDAEAFF
v_gene: TRBV6-5; abundance: -; j_gene: TRBJ2-2; d_gene: TRBD1; CDR3nt: TGTGCCAGCAGTTTTCACAGGGGTGAGAGCACCGGGGAGCTGTTTTTT; CDR3aa: CASSFHRGESTGELFF
v_gene: TRBV14; abundance: -; j_gene: TRBJ2-7; d_gene: TRBD1; CDR3nt: TGTGCCAGCAGCCGGGACAGTTACGAGCAGTACTTC; CDR3aa: CASSRDSYEQYF
v_gene: TRBV7-2; abundance: -; j_gene: TRBJ2-1; d_gene: -; CDR3nt: TGTGCCAGCAGCTCGACCTCCGGGAGCTCCTACAATGAGCAGTTCTTC; CDR3aa: CASSSTSGSSYNEQFF
v_gene: TRBV28; abundance: -; j_gene: TRBJ2-7; d_gene: -; CDR3nt: TGTGCCAGCAGTTTTAGGGGCTTCAGCTCCTACGAGCAGTACTTC; CDR3aa: CASSFRGFSSYEQYF
v_gene: TRBV5-1; abundance: -; j_gene: TRBJ1-2; d_gene: TRBD1; CDR3nt: TGCGCCAGCAGCACTGGACAGGGGGAATTTTATGGCTACACCTTC; CDR3aa: CASSTGQGEFYGYTF
v_gene: TRBV4-3; abundance: -; j_gene: TRBJ2-5; d_gene: TRBD1; CDR3nt: TGCGCCAGCAGCCAAGATCGCGGACAGGGGAGGTACTTC; CDR3aa: CASSQDRGQGRYF
v_gene: TRBV21-1; abundance: -; j_gene: TRBJ1-4; d_gene: -; CDR3nt: TGTGCCAGCAGCAAAGCTCACGAGGTCGGTGAAAAACTGTTTTTT; CDR3aa: CASSKAHEVGEKLFF
v_gene: TRBV9; abundance: -; j_gene: TRBJ1-6; d_gene: -; CDR3nt: TGTGCCAGCAGCCCTCGGGACTTGTCCTATAATTCACCCCTCCACTTT; CDR3aa: CASSPRDLSYNSPLHF
v_gene: TRBV7-9; abundance: -; j_gene: TRBJ1-2; d_gene: TRBD1; CDR3nt: TGTGCCAGCAGCTCTCCGGGACAGACTAAAGCCAACGGCTACACCTTC; CDR3aa: CASSSPGQTKANGYTF
v_gene: TRBV7-9; abundance: once; j_gene: TRBJ1-1; d_gene: -; CDR3nt: TGTGCCAGCAGCTTAGTTACAGGGTTGAACACTGAAGCTTTCTTT; CDR3aa: CASSLVTGLNTEAFF
v_gene: TRBV6-5; abundance: -; j_gene: TRBJ2-5; d_gene: TRBD2; CDR3nt: TGTGCCAGCAGTTACGCCGTCGCTAGCGGGCAAGAGACCCAGTACTTC; CDR3aa: CASSYAVASGQETQYF
v_gene: TRBV19; abundance: -; j_gene: TRBJ2-7; d_gene: -; CDR3nt: TGTGCCAGTAGTATAGCAGGCTTGTCCTACGAGCAGTACTTC; CDR3aa: CASSIAGLSYEQYF
v_gene: TRBV9; abundance: -; j_gene: TRBJ2-1; d_gene: TRBD2; CDR3nt: TGTGCCAGCAGCGACCCTCGAACTAGCGCAAGCAATGAGCAGTTCTTC; CDR3aa: CASSDPRTSASNEQFF
v_gene: TRBV6-1; abundance: -; j_gene: TRBJ1-5; d_gene: -; CDR3nt: TGTGCCAGCAAAACCTGGGGGCTTAGCGATCAGCCCCAGCATTTT; CDR3aa: CASKTWGLSDQPQHF
v_gene: TRBV5-4; abundance: once; j_gene: TRBJ2-3; d_gene: -; CDR3nt: TGTGCCAGCAGCCCCTACACAGATACGCAGTATTTT; CDR3aa: CASSPYTDTQYF
v_gene: TRBV2; abundance: -; j_gene: TRBJ2-1; d_gene: TRBD2; CDR3nt: TGTGCCATCAAGGGGTCTAGCGGGAGTCTAGACTCCTACAATGAGCAGTTCTTC; CDR3aa: CAIKGSSGSLDSYNEQFF
v_gene: TRBV7-9; abundance: -; j_gene: TRBJ2-3; d_gene: TRBD2; CDR3nt: TGTGCCAGCAGCTTAGAGGGAGGGAGGCAAATAGATACGCAGTATTTT; CDR3aa: CASSLEGGRQIDTQYF
v_gene: TRBV9; abundance: -; j_gene: TRBJ2-3; d_gene: TRBD2; CDR3nt: TGTGCCAGCAGCCTAACTAGCGGGGGGGCTACAGATACGCAGTATTTT; CDR3aa: CASSLTSGGATDTQYF
v_gene: TRBV13; abundance: -; j_gene: TRBJ2-7; d_gene: TRBD1; CDR3nt: TGTGCCAGCAGCTTAACGGGACAGGGGGCAATTTACTACGAGCAGTACTTC; CDR3aa: CASSLTGQGAIYYEQYF
v_gene: TRBV27; abundance: -; j_gene: TRBJ2-7; d_gene: -; CDR3nt: TGTGCCAGCAGCCCCCCGGGCTCCTACGAGCAGTACTTC; CDR3aa: CASSPPGSYEQYF
v_gene: TRBV2; abundance: -; j_gene: TRBJ2-3; d_gene: TRBD2; CDR3nt: TGTGCCAGCATCGGGACTAGCGGGGGTACAGATACGCAGTATTTT; CDR3aa: CASIGTSGGTDTQYF
v_gene: TRBV10-3; abundance: -; j_gene: TRBJ2-3; d_gene: -; CDR3nt: TGCGCCCACCAGGAAGGGGGTCGGGCAGATACGCAGTATTTT; CDR3aa: CAHQEGGRADTQYF
v_gene: TRBV2; abundance: -; j_gene: TRBJ2-7; d_gene: -; CDR3nt: TGTGCCAGCAGCTACGGTCCGGCCTACGAGCAGTACTTC; CDR3aa: CASSYGPAYEQYF